The TCR beta chain described here comes from a study of T-cell reconstitution after alpha-beta-depleted transplantation in children. V lost 5 bases, J lost 0 bases, and 14 bases lay in between. The CDR3 consists of 16 residues. The germline V gene encodes CDR1 SGHVS and CDR2 FQNEAQ. This clonotype has just a few counts. Preparation of the TCRbeta library used unique molecular identifiers. TCRdb re-derived calls from the PCR reads in MiXCR, one entry per CDR3 protein. The data hold approximately 400,000 distinct CDR3 sequences, with approximately 11% observed a single time. This TCR came from a human donor who donated a stem cell graft to a child with acute myeloid leukemia. The chain has TRBV7-8 and TRBJ1-5; a weak D match, TRBD1 (5 bases). The starting material was PBMCs from the stem cell graft donor, obtained from the stem cell graft. CDR3 in amino acids: CASSPMIRDSNQPQHF. The DNA for the CDR3 is TGTGCCAGCAGCCCGATGATCAGGGATAGCAATCAGCCCCAGCATTTT.